These 25 T cell receptor beta chains originate from one sample sequenced in a study of blood T cell repertoires in COVID-19. Using immunoSEQ multiplex PCR, the repertoire was profiled, and TCRdb retains in-frame clones only, with some absent. The data show approximately 270,000 clones, with 80% to 90% seen just once and roughly 0.8% held by the top ten. Source material: peripheral blood. All receptors derive from a young man with acute or convalescent COVID-19.

This sequence joins TRBV15 and TRBJ1-4; D perhaps matches TRBD1 (6 bases). V lost 8 bases and J lost 0, with 13 bases in between. The germline V gene encodes CDR1 LNHNV and CDR2 YYDKDF (reference sequence). The CDR3 extends over 15 amino acids. The CDR3 loop is CATSQGLATNEKLFF. In DNA form, the CDR3 reads TGTGCCACCTCACAGGGACTAGCAACTAATGAAAAACTGTTTTTT.

This rearrangement joins TRBV11-1 to TRBJ1-2; TRBD1 matches at 7 bases. From germline, CDR1 is SGHAT and CDR2 FQDESV (reference sequence). There are 16 residues in the CDR3. V lost 0 bases to trimming and J lost 6 bases; unmatched junction nucleotides: 10. In DNA form, the CDR3 reads TGTGCCAGCAGCTTAGCCAGGGGGTCAGGTGTTAATGGCTACACCTTC. This sequence encodes CASSLARGSGVNGYTF.

The rearrangement uses TRBV27 and TRBJ2-4; D unresolved. Per germline, CDR1 MNHEY and CDR2 SMNVEV (reference sequence). The CDR3 has 15 residues. Trimming cost V 5 bases and J 0 bases, with 11 bases left between them. CDR3 sequence (DNA): TGTGCCAGCAGTACCCCTAGTCAAGCCAAAAACATTCAGTACTTC. Its translation: CASSTPSQAKNIQYF.

The CDR3 nucleotides read TGTGCCAGCAGTTTCTGGACAGGCCGGGAGACCCAGTACTTC. Protein: CASSFWTGRETQYF. V is TRBV6-5 and J is TRBJ2-5, with TRBD1 matching 7 bases. J was trimmed by 5 bases and V by 4 bases; bases with no gene match: 7. Germline lookup yields CDR1 MNHEY and CDR2 SVGAGI. CDR3 size: 14 residues.

The table lists this clone with a few counts. Other DNA sequences within the sample encode an identical CDR3. The rearrangement links TRBV5-1 to TRBJ2-2; TRBD2 matches 11 bases. CDR3 size: 17 residues. Germline V lookup: CDR1 SGHRS, CDR2 YFSETQ. Trimming took 3 bases from V and 0 from J; bases not matched to a gene: 4. The CDR3 sequence: CASSWTSGSPNTGELFF. In DNA, the CDR3 is TGCGCCAGCAGCTGGACTAGCGGGTCCCCGAACACCGGGGAGCTGTTTTTT.

The rearrangement links TRBV11-2 to TRBJ2-5; 8 bases line up with TRBD1. After removal of 5 bases from V and 7 bases from J, the junction contained 18 bases not matched to a gene. This CDR3 comprises 17 residues. The germline V gene has CDR1 SGHAT and CDR2 FQNNGV. CDR3 in DNA: TGTGCCAGCAGCCCGTTAGACGCAGGGGGCGCCCGGGTGACCCAGTACTTC. Residues: CASSPLDAGGARVTQYF.

The J gene is TRBJ1-6, the V gene TRBV2; weak D call: TRBD1 (5 bases). CDR3 length: 16 amino acids. The germline V gene encodes CDR1 SNHLY and CDR2 FYNNEI. V lost 1 base and J 10 bases, leaving 17 bases between the germline ends. CDR3 in amino acids: CASSEDASGRGSPLHF. The CDR3, as DNA: TGTGCCAGCAGTGAAGATGCGTCAGGCCGGGGGTCACCCCTCCACTTT.

The chain recombines TRBV4-1 with TRBJ2-5, with a weak D call TRBD2 (6 bases). The DNA end favors TRBJ2-7, so the J call may be wrong. The length of the CDR3 is 15 residues. The germline CDR1 and CDR2 sequences are MGHRA and YSYEKL. The CDR3 here is CASRYRDSALYEQYF. The CDR3 DNA reads TGCGCCAGCAGATACCGGGACTCGGCCCTTTACGAGCAGTACTTC.

This chain joins TRBV7-3 and TRBJ1-1; a possible D gene is TRBD1 (5 bases). The germline V gene encodes CDR1 SGHTA and CDR2 FQGTGA. The V end lost 8 bases, the J end lost 0 bases, and 16 bases lay between the germline ends. The CDR3 is made up of 15 amino acids. The chain's CDR3 is CASSHVGGLNTEAFF. The CDR3 DNA is TGTGCCAGCTCCCACGTCGGGGGTCTGAACACTGAAGCTTTCTTT.

V usage is TRBV28 and J usage is TRBJ2-7; TRBD2 matches 9 bases. The length of the CDR3 is 15 residues. Germline CDR1 MDHEN, CDR2 SYDVKM. V lost 3 bases, J lost 4 bases, and 7 bases stayed unmatched. As DNA, the CDR3 is TGTGCCAGCAGTTTGATTGGACTAGCGTTATACGAGCAGTACTTC. Protein sequence: CASSLIGLALYEQYF.

The chain employs TRBV6-4 and TRBJ1-4; no firm D call. Germline CDR1 and CDR2: MRHNA and SNTAGT. The CDR3 extends over 13 amino acids. V lost 4 bases and J lost 8, with 11 bases in between. The CDR3, as DNA: TGTGCCAGCAGTGTCACCTTGGGCGAAAAACTGTTTTTT. Translating it yields CASSVTLGEKLFF.

The CDR3 DNA sequence: TGCGCCAGCATGGGACCACAGGGGGGCGATGAGCAGTTCTTC. This translates into CASMGPQGGDEQFF. This rearrangement joins TRBV5-1 to TRBJ2-1; TRBD1 agrees at 8 bases. This CDR3 contains 14 residues. Germline trimming cut 6 bases from V and 8 bases from J; bases unmatched to any gene: 10. Germline V gene sequence: CDR1 SGHRS, CDR2 YFSETQ.

The CDR3 DNA reads TGTGCCAGCACTTCAGGGCTTACTAGCGGGACCTTCCTATCCTACAATGAGCAGTTCTTC. It translates to CASTSGLTSGTFLSYNEQFF. The J gene is TRBJ2-1, the V gene TRBV28, with 10 bases that match TRBD2. The CDR3 is 20 amino acids. The V gene's germline CDR1 is MDHEN and CDR2 SYDVKM. Trimming cost V 7 bases and J 1 base; bases outside gene matches: 19.

The rearrangement joins TRBV21-1 to TRBJ1-5; the table's D call, TRBD1, was not checked against the DNA. TRBV21-1 is reported as a pseudogene. There are 17 residues in the CDR3. The DNA of the CDR3 is TGTGCCAGCAGCACCCGGCGGACAGGGCATAGCAATCAGCCCCAGCATTTT. This codes for CASSTRRTGHSNQPQHF.

The CDR3: CASSIAGAGYNEQFF. CDR3 DNA sequence: TGTGCCAGCAGTATAGCGGGAGCGGGTTACAATGAGCAGTTCTTC. The rearrangement joins TRBV6-5 to TRBJ2-1, with TRBD2 matching over 9 bases. V lost 5 bases to trimming and J lost 4 bases; unmatched junction nucleotides: 6. Germline CDR1 MNHEY, CDR2 SVGAGI. The CDR3 is 15 amino acids.

Written as DNA, the CDR3 is TGCGCCAGCAGCTTGGAGCCAGGTTTCGTACCTGGAAACACCATATATTTT. It translates to CASSLEPGFVPGNTIYF. The gene calls are TRBV5-1 and TRBJ1-3; D remains unclear. CDR1 is SGHRS and CDR2 is YFSETQ in the germline V gene. Trimming took off 0 bases at V and 2 bases at J, with 15 bases between the two ends. The CDR3 runs to 17 residues.

The genes are TRBV28 and TRBJ1-5; D is possibly TRBD1 (6 bases). V was cut by 5 bases and J by 4 bases, with 12 bases left in between. This CDR3 has 14 amino acids. The germline gives CDR1 MDHEN, CDR2 SYDVKM. CDR3 nucleotides: TGTGCCAGCAGTCCAGGACAGACTAATCAGCCCCAGCATTTT. As protein: CASSPGQTNQPQHF.

The genes are TRBV15 and TRBJ1-2; 11 bases are a match to TRBD1. Germline V CDR1 and CDR2: LNHNV, YYDKDF (reference sequence). CDR3 length equals 16 residues. The trim removed 1 base at V and 7 bases at J, leaving 8 bases unmatched. The CDR3 loop reads CATSRVSGQGAGGYTF. Written as DNA, the CDR3 is TGTGCCACCAGCAGAGTATCTGGACAGGGGGCGGGTGGCTACACCTTC.

V usage is TRBV19 and J usage is TRBJ2-2; weak D call: TRBD2 (6 bases). The V end lost 10 bases, the J end lost 6 bases, and 24 bases lay between the germline ends. The germline CDR1 and CDR2 sequences are LNHDA and SQIVND (reference sequence). CDR3 length: 16 residues. The DNA for the CDR3 is TGTGCCAAATCGGATGGGGCGGAGGGGAGAGCCGGGGAGCTGTTTTTT. It yields the protein CAKSDGAEGRAGELFF.

V is TRBV6-5 and J is TRBJ2-2, with D maybe TRBD2 (5 bases). Germline V gene sequence: CDR1 MNHEY, CDR2 SVGAGI. The length of the CDR3 is 14 residues. Trimming pared 6 bases from V and 1 base from J, leaving 9 bases between. The CDR3 protein is CASRDSLNTGELFF. The CDR3 bases are TGTGCCAGCAGGGACTCCTTGAACACCGGGGAGCTGTTTTTT.

The V call is TRBV3-1 (or the pseudogene TRBV3-2), the J call TRBJ2-7; 7 nucleotides agree with TRBD2. Germline loops: CDR1 LGHDT, CDR2 YNNKEL (reference sequence). The CDR3 length is 15 residues. The ends lost 0 bases at V and 5 bases at J; junction bases unmatched: 7. The CDR3 coding sequence is TGTGCCAGCAGCCAAGAGGGGGGAGGGCCCGACGAGCAGTACTTC. This translates into CASSQEGGGPDEQYF.

J is TRBJ1-2 and V is TRBV28; a possible D gene is TRBD1 (5 bases). Trimming took off 2 bases at V and 4 bases at J, with 17 bases between the two ends. The CDR3 consists of 16 residues. From germline, CDR1 is MDHEN and CDR2 SYDVKM. The CDR3 reads CASSLVFQGDTYGYTF. DNA of the CDR3: TGTGCCAGCAGTTTAGTATTCCAGGGTGATACCTATGGCTACACCTTC.

V and J are TRBV28 and TRBJ1-1; the D gene is possibly TRBD1 (5 bases). The CDR3 runs to 15 residues. V gave up 5 bases and J gave up 1 base, with 14 bases separating them. CDR1 is MDHEN, CDR2 SYDVKM, per germline. CDR3 amino acids: CASSTPSDRNTEAFF. CDR3 coding DNA: TGTGCCAGCAGTACCCCTTCTGACAGGAACACTGAAGCTTTCTTT.

This chain uses TRBV21-1 with TRBJ1-6; the table's D call TRBD1 went unverified against the DNA. TRBV21-1 is given as a pseudogene. CDR3 size: 22 residues. CDR3 nucleotides: TGTGCCAGCAGCCCGAGAGAGGGTCCCCGGGACAGCCAGAGCTCCTATAATTCACCCCTCCACTTT. Translated, it gives CASSPREGPRDSQSSYNSPLHF.

The V and J genes are TRBV14 and TRBJ2-7, with D perhaps matching TRBD1 (6 bases). Trimming cost V 0 bases and J 2 bases, with 11 bases left between them. Germline loops: CDR1 SGHDN, CDR2 FVKESK. The CDR3 loop spans 15 amino acids. The CDR3 here is CASSQERRTAYEQYF. CDR3 DNA sequence: TGTGCCAGCAGCCAAGAACGTCGGACAGCCTACGAGCAGTACTTC.